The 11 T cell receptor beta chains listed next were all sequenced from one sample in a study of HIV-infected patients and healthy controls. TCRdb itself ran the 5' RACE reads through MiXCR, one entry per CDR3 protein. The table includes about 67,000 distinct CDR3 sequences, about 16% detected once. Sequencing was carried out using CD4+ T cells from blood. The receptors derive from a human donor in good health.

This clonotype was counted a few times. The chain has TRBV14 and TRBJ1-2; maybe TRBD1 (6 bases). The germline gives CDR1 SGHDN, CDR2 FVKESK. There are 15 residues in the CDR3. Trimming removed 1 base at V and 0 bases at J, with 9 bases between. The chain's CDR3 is CASSQVNRANYGYTF. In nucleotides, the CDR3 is TGTGCCAGCAGCCAAGTAAACAGGGCTAACTATGGCTACACCTTC.

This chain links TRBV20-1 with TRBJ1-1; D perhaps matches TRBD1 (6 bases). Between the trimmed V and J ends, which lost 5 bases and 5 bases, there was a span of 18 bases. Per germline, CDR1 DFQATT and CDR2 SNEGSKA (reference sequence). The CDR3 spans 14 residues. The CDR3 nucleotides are TGCAGTGCTCCACCACTCGGGAGGGGGACTGAAGCTTTCTTT. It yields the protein CSAPPLGRGTEAFF.

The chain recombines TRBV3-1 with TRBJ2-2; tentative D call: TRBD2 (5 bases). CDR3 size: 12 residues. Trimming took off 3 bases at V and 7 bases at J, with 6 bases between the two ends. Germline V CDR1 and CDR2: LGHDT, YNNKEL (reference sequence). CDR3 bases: TGTGCCAGCAGCCACCGGGGCGGGGAGCTGTTTTTT. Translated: CASSHRGGELFF.

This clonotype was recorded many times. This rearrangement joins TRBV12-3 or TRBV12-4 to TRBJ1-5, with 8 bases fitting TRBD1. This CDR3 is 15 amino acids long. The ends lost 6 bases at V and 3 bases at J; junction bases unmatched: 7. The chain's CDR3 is CASSPPDRANQPQHF. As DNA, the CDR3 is TGTGCCAGCAGCCCACCGGACAGGGCCAATCAGCCCCAGCATTTT.

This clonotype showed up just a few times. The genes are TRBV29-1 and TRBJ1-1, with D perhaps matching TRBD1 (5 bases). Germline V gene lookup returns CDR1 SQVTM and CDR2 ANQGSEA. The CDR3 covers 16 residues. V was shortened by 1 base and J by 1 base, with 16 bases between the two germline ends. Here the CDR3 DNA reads TGCAGCGTTGAAGGCCCCCGGGGGGGAGGGAACACTGAAGCTTTCTTT. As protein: CSVEGPRGGGNTEAFF.

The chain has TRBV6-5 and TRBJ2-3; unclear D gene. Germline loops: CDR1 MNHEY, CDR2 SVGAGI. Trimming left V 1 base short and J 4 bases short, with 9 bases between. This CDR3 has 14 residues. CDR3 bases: TGTGCCAGCAGTTACTTCCCCACCTCAGATACGCAGTATTTT. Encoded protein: CASSYFPTSDTQYF.

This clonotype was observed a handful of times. In DNA, the CDR3 is TGTGCCAGCAGCCCCCTCGGATATACGCAGTATTTT. It encodes CASSPLGYTQYF. The chain links TRBV11-2 to TRBJ2-3, with no clear D. CDR3 length equals 12 residues. The V end lost 5 bases, the J end lost 7 bases, and 10 bases lay between the germline ends. Germline CDR1 and CDR2: SGHAT and FQNNGV.

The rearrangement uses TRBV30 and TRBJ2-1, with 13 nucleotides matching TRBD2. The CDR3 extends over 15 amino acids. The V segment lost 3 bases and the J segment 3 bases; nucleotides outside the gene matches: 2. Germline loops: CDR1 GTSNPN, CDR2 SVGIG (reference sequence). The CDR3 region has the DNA TGTGCCTGGAGGGGACTAGCGGGGCACTACAATGAGCAGTTCTTC. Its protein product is CAWRGLAGHYNEQFF.

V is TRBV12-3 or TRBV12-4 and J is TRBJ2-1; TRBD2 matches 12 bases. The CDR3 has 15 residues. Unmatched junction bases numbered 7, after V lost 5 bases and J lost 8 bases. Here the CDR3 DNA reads TGTGCCAGCAGTCCCCGACTAGCGGGAGACCATGAGCAGTTCTTC. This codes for CASSPRLAGDHEQFF.

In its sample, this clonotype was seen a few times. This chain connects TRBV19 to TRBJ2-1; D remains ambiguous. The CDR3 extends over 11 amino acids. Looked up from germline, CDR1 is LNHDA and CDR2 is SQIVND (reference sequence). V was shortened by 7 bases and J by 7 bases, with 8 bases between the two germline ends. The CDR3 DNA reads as TGTGCCAGTACATCGCTGAATGAGCAGTTCTTC. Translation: CASTSLNEQFF.

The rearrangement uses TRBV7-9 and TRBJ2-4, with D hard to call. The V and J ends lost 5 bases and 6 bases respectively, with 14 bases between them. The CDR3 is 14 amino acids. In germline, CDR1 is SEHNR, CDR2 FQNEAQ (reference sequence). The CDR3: CASSPSSVRNIQYF. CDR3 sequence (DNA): TGTGCCAGCAGCCCCTCGAGCGTGCGAAACATTCAGTACTTC.